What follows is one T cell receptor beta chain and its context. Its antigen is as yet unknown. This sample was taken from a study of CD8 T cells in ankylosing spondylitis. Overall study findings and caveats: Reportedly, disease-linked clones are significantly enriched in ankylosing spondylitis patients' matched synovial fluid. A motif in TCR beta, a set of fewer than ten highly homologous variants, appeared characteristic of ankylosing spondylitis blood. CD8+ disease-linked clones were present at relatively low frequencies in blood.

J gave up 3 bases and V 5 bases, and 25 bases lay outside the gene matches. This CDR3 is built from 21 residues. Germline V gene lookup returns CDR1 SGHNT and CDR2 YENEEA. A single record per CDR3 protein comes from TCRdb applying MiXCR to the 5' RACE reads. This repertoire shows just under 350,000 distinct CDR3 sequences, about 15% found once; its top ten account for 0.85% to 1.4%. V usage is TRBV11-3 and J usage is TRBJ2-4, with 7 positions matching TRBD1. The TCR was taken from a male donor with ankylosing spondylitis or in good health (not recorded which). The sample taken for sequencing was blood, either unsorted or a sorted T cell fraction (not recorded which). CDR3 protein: CASSQAPMGDSDVYSKNIQYF. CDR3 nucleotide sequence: TGTGCCAGCAGCCAGGCACCAATGGGGGACAGTGACGTATATAGCAAAAACATTCAGTACTTC.